The 20 T cell receptor beta chains below all came from one sample that was sequenced in a study of blood T cells in healthy people across ages. PCR was performed a second time for 7 to 11 cycles using a sample-barcoded 5' primer and a J-beta primer mix. MiXCR, run by TCRdb on the 5' RACE reads, gives a single entry per CDR3 protein. The repertoire includes about a million distinct CDR3 sequences, 35% to 45% of them detected once, and around 12% sits in the top ten. Sequencing used blood. The receptors originated from a young man in good health.

This clonotype was seen at least ten times. The rearrangement joins TRBV28 to TRBJ1-4; D is possibly TRBD1 (6 bases). Germline lookup yields CDR1 MDHEN and CDR2 SYDVKM. Trimming shortened V by 5 bases and J by 10 bases, and 17 bases separated the two germline ends. The length of the CDR3 is 14 residues. CDR3 DNA sequence: TGTGCCAGCAGTCACCCACAGGGTGTCGGAAAACTGTTTTTT. Residues: CASSHPQGVGKLFF.

This clonotype was seen only a few times. The J gene is TRBJ2-2, the V gene TRBV3-1; D is undetermined. The CDR3 has 13 residues. CDR1 and CDR2 (germline): LGHDT, YNNKEL (reference sequence). The germline V and J ends were trimmed by 3 bases and 6 bases, with 8 bases remaining between them. The CDR3 DNA sequence: TGTGCCAGCAGCCAGAATCGGGCCGGGGAGCTGTTTTTT. This encodes CASSQNRAGELFF.

The chain links TRBV20-1 to TRBJ2-1, with no clear D. Germline loops: CDR1 DFQATT, CDR2 SNEGSKA (reference sequence). There are 19 residues in the CDR3. V was trimmed by 7 bases and J by 0 bases, leaving 28 bases between them. The CDR3 loop is CSGELGYYTETRSYNEQFF. The DNA of the CDR3 is TGCAGTGGTGAGTTAGGCTACTACACGGAAACCCGCTCCTACAATGAGCAGTTCTTC.

This clonotype showed up just a few times. The chain recombines TRBV7-8 with TRBJ2-4; a possible D gene is TRBD1 (5 bases). The better agreement between TRBJ2-7 and the DNA end casts doubt on the J call. Per germline, CDR1 SGHVS and CDR2 FQNEAQ. The CDR3 runs 15 residues. CDR3 protein: CASSPLNRFLGEQYF. Written as DNA, the CDR3 is TGTGCCAGCAGCCCCCTGAACAGGTTTCTAGGCGAGCAGTACTTC.

The rearrangement uses TRBV5-1 and TRBJ2-1; perhaps D is TRBD1 or TRBD2 (5 bases each). The V end lost 0 bases, the J end lost 10 bases, and 11 bases lay between the germline ends. Germline CDR1 is SGHRS and CDR2 is YFSETQ. This CDR3 contains 13 residues. The CDR3 spells CASSLGDEGEQFF. CDR3 coding DNA: TGCGCCAGCAGCTTGGGGGACGAGGGCGAGCAGTTCTTC.

Concerning this clonotype itself: One base away lies a much larger clone, so this may be a sequencing read error. CDR3 region: CSVDLFLGRYDEQFF. CDR3 nucleotides: TGCAGCGTTGACCTTTTTTTAGGGAGGTACGATGAGCAGTTCTTC. The chain is built from TRBV29-1 and TRBJ2-1; a weak D match, TRBD2 (6 bases). The V gene lost 3 bases and the J gene lost 8 bases, with 20 bases spanning the gap. The CDR3 has 15 residues. In germline, CDR1 is SQVTM, CDR2 ANQGSEA.

This clonotype has more than one count but fewer than ten. The V call is TRBV9, the J call TRBJ1-2, with 9 nucleotides matching TRBD1. This CDR3 has 14 amino acids. Germline V gives CDR1 SGDLS, CDR2 YYNGEE. Trimming cost V 2 bases and J 6 bases; bases outside gene matches: 5. The chain's CDR3 is CASSVRDRANGYTF. The CDR3 DNA is TGTGCCAGCAGCGTCCGGGACAGGGCTAATGGCTACACCTTC.

This clonotype came up a few times. This chain connects TRBV4-1 to TRBJ2-2; D not resolved. Trimming left V 0 bases short and J 5 bases short, with 10 bases between. The CDR3 runs 15 residues. Germline V gene sequence: CDR1 MGHRA, CDR2 YSYEKL. For the CDR3, the DNA is TGCGCCAGCAGCCAAGAAGAGACCATGACCGGGGAGCTGTTTTTT. Protein: CASSQEETMTGELFF.

The sample holds a few counts of this clonotype. V is TRBV5-1 and J is TRBJ1-5; D unclear. The V end lost 1 base, the J end lost 2 bases, and 10 bases lay between the germline ends. The CDR3 totals 15 residues. Germline V gives CDR1 SGHRS, CDR2 YFSETQ. CDR3 in DNA: TGCGCCAGCAGCTTGATGGGGAGGGGCAATCAGCCCCAGCATTTT. As protein: CASSLMGRGNQPQHF.

J is TRBJ1-5 and V is TRBV7-2; TRBD1 might be the D (5 bases). Germline CDR1 and CDR2: SGHTA and FQGNSA. V dropped 1 base and J dropped 2 bases, with 12 bases sitting between them. The length of the CDR3 is 16 residues. The CDR3, as DNA: TGTGCCAGCAGCTTAGGGGGGGATTCGGGCAATCAGCCCCAGCATTTT. Translation gives CASSLGGDSGNQPQHF.

J is TRBJ2-7 and V is TRBV7-2; D unclear. Germline CDR1 reads SGHTA; CDR2 reads FQGNSA. This CDR3 has 11 residues. CDR3 nucleotides: TGTATGACGTTATACTACAATGAGCAGTACTTC. Protein product: CMTLYYNEQYF.

This clonotype showed up just once. The gene calls are TRBV5-1 and TRBJ2-2; no clear D. Germline values: CDR1 SGHRS, CDR2 YFSETQ. The CDR3 has 15 residues. V was trimmed by 3 bases and J by 5 bases, leaving 14 bases between them. The DNA of the CDR3 is TGCGCCAGCAGCTCCCGAATTGACGGGACCGGGGAGCTGTTTTTT. Its protein product is CASSSRIDGTGELFF.

The chain uses TRBV27 and TRBJ2-7; D is uncertain. The CDR3 consists of 11 residues. Trimming shortened V by 6 bases and J by 5 bases, and 8 bases separated the two germline ends. The V gene's germline CDR1 is MNHEY and CDR2 SMNVEV (reference sequence). The DNA for the CDR3 is TGTGCCAGCAGGAACATCGACGAGCAGTACTTC. Protein sequence: CASRNIDEQYF.

The V call is TRBV4-1, the J call TRBJ1-1, with 10 bases fitting TRBD1. The CDR3 has 16 amino acids. Germline V lookup: CDR1 MGHRA, CDR2 YSYEKL. Unmatched junction bases numbered 5, after V lost 3 bases and J lost 1 base. CDR3 loop: CASSQSRDRGNTEAFF. The CDR3 region has the DNA TGCGCCAGCAGCCAGTCCCGGGACAGGGGGAACACTGAAGCTTTCTTT.

This clonotype was found a few times. The chain has TRBV13 and TRBJ1-1; maybe TRBD1 (5 bases). Trimming stripped 0 bases from V and 9 bases from J, with 14 bases between. Looked up from germline, CDR1 is PRHDT and CDR2 is FYEKMQ (reference sequence). The CDR3 contains 14 residues. CDR3: CASSLGSQGWKAFF. For the CDR3, the DNA is TGTGCCAGCAGCTTAGGGTCCCAGGGCTGGAAAGCTTTCTTT.

A remark on this clonotype: At one boundary the junction diverges from the germline segment, which might be a read error. This chain links TRBV5-1 with TRBJ1-1; D not certain. Germline V CDR1 and CDR2: SGHRS, YFSETQ. The CDR3 covers 15 residues. The CDR3, as DNA: TGCGCCAGCGGCTTGGATCCCTCCCTGAACACTGAAGCTTTCTTT. It is translated as CASGLDPSLNTEAFF.

The rearrangement uses TRBV27 and TRBJ1-5; D is ambiguous. Looked up from germline, CDR1 is MNHEY and CDR2 is SMNVEV (reference sequence). The CDR3 runs to 16 residues. Between the trimmed V and J ends, which lost 0 bases and 2 bases, there was a span of 11 bases. CDR3 bases: TGTGCCAGCAGTTTATCGGCCCAATCGGGCAATCAGCCCCAGCATTTT. Residues: CASSLSAQSGNQPQHF.

This clonotype was seen only a few times. The chain combines TRBV6-5 with TRBJ1-2; D is ambiguous. Looked up from germline, CDR1 is MNHEY and CDR2 is SVGAGI. The CDR3 totals 15 residues. The V end was cut by 3 bases, the J end by 1 base, with 12 bases between. The CDR3 spells CASSYLRGINYGYTF. CDR3 nucleotide sequence: TGTGCCAGCAGTTATCTCCGGGGAATTAACTATGGCTACACCTTC.

The genes are TRBV4-3 and TRBJ1-2; the match to TRBD1 covers 9 bases. Germline-derived CDR1 and CDR2 are LGHNA and YSLEER. This CDR3 is built from 16 residues. The V and J ends lost 1 base and 2 bases, in that order; junction bases with no gene match: 5. The CDR3 DNA is TGCGCCAGCAGCCAAGCATCGGGACAGGGAAACTATGGCTACACCTTC. Amino acid sequence: CASSQASGQGNYGYTF.

This clonotype was seen repeatedly, ten times or more. The chain is built from TRBV3-1 and TRBJ2-2; D ambiguous. V shed 4 bases and J shed 5 bases, with 8 bases lying between them. In germline, CDR1 is LGHDT, CDR2 YNNKEL (reference sequence). The CDR3 length is 13 residues. Here the CDR3 reads CASSPSWTGELFF. The DNA of the CDR3 is TGTGCCAGCAGCCCCAGTTGGACCGGGGAGCTGTTTTTT.